These 3 T cell receptor beta chains were sequenced from one sample in a study of early T cells in non-severe SARS-CoV-2 infection. TCRdb itself ran the 5' RACE reads through MiXCR, one entry per CDR3 protein. This sample yields 70,000 to 85,000 distinct CDR3 sequences, of which approximately 12% are seen a single time; roughly 15% belongs to the top ten. Sequenced here: whole blood, sampled at baseline. Source of these receptors: an adult who was a healthcare worker with PCR-confirmed SARS-CoV-2 infection or an uninfected control (not recorded which). The donor label of this sample is uncertain.

This clonotype came up a few times. The V and J genes are TRBV7-6 and TRBJ2-3, with 7 bases matching TRBD2. Trimming cost V 5 bases and J 3 bases; bases outside gene matches: 11. The length of the CDR3 is 16 residues. The germline gives CDR1 SGHVS, CDR2 FNYEAQ. The CDR3 nucleotides are TGTGCCAGCAGCCGGGGCCGGGGAGGGCAGACAGATACGCAGTATTTT. Translating it yields CASSRGRGGQTDTQYF.

Many counts were recorded for this clonotype. The genes are TRBV18 and TRBJ2-7; 7 positions agree with TRBD1. Trimming removed 2 bases from V and 6 bases from J; junction bases left unmatched: 7. The CDR3 totals 14 residues. CDR1 is KGHSH and CDR2 is LQKENI in the germline V gene. The CDR3 sequence is CASSPGDSLREQYF. CDR3 DNA: TGTGCCAGCTCACCAGGGGACAGCCTACGCGAGCAGTACTTC. The full variable domain, in which reference TRBV18 and TRBJ2-7 provide the parts outside the CDR3, is NAGVMQNPRHLVRRRGQEARLRCSPMKGHSHVYWYRQLPEEGLKFMVYLQKENIIDESGMPKERFSAEFPKEGPSILRIQQVVRGDSAAYFCASSPGDSLREQYFGPGTRLTVT.

This clonotype was recorded a few times. The chain employs TRBV5-1 and TRBJ2-7; D perhaps matches TRBD2 (5 bases). Germline CDR1 is SGHRS and CDR2 is YFSETQ. Trimming shortened V by 1 base and J by 2 bases, and 16 bases separated the two germline ends. The CDR3 consists of 16 residues. CDR3 DNA sequence: TGCGCCAGCAGCTTGAGTGCCGCAGGACTCACCTACGAGCAGTACTTC. Protein: CASSLSAAGLTYEQYF.